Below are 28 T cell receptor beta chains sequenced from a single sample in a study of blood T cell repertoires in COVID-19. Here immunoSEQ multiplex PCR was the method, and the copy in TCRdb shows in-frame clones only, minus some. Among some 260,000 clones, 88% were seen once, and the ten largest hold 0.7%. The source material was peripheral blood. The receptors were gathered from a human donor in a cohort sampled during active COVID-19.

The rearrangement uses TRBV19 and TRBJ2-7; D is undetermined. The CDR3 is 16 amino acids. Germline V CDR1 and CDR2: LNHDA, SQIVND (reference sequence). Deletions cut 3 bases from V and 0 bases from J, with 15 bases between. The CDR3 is CASSIVGGSSSYEQYF. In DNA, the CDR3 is TGTGCCAGTAGTATCGTCGGCGGTTCTAGCTCCTACGAGCAGTACTTC.

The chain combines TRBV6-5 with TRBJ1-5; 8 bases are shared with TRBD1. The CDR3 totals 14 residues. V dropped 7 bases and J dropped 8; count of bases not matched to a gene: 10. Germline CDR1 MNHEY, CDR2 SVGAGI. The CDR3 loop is CASNSRTGNEPQHF. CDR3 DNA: TGTGCCAGCAACTCTAGGACAGGGAACGAGCCCCAGCATTTT.

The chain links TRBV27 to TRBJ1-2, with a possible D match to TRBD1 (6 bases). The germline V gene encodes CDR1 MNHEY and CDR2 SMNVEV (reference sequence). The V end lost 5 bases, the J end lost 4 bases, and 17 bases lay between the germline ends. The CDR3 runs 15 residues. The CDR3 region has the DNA TGTGCCAGCAGTCCCCCAGGGGCCGGTTTCTATGGCTACACCTTC. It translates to CASSPPGAGFYGYTF.

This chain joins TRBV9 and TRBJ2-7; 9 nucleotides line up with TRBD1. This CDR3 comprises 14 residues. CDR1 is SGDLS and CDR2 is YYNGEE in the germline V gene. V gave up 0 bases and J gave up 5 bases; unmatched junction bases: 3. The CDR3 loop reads CASSVGGTGNEQYF. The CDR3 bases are TGTGCCAGCAGCGTAGGGGGGACAGGGAACGAGCAGTACTTC.

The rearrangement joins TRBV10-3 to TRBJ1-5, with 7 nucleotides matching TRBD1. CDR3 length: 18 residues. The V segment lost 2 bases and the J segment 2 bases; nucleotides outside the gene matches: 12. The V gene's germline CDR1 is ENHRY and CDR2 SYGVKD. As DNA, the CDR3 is TGTGCCATCAGTGAGACGCTCACAGGGGTGGGCGGCAATCAGCCCCAGCATTTT. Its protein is CAISETLTGVGGNQPQHF.

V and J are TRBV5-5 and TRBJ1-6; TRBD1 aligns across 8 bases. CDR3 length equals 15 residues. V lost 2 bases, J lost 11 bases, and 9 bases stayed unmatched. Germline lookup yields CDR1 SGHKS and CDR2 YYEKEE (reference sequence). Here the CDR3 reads CASSFVDRVWPPLHF. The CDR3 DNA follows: TGTGCCAGCAGCTTCGTGGACAGGGTTTGGCCACCCCTCCACTTT.

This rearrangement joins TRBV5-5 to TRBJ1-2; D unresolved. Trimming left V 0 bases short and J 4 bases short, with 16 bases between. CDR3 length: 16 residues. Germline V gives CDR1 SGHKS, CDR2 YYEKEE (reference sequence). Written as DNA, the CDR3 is TGTGCCAGCAGCTTGGACCCACTCAATACCCCCTATGGCTACACCTTC. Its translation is CASSLDPLNTPYGYTF.

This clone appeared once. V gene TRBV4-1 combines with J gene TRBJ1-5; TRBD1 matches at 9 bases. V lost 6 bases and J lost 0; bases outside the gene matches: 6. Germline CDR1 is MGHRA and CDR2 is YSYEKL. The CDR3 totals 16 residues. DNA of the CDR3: TGCGCCAGCAGTAAGACAGGGGGATATAGCAATCAGCCCCAGCATTTT. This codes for CASSKTGGYSNQPQHF.

The CDR3, as DNA: TGTGCCAGTACCCGACAGGGGTTGGGCGAAAAACTGTTTTTT. Encoded protein: CASTRQGLGEKLFF. The chain recombines TRBV19 with TRBJ1-4, with TRBD1 identical over 8 bases. The V and J ends lost 7 bases and 8 bases, in that order; junction bases with no gene match: 9. Germline loops: CDR1 LNHDA, CDR2 SQIVND (reference sequence). The CDR3 has 14 residues.

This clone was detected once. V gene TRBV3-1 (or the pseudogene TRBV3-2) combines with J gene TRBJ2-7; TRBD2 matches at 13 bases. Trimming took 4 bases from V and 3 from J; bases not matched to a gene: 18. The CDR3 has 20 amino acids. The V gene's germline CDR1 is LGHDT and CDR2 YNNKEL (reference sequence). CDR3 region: CASSRKPGLAGVGGDYEQYF. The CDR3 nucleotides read TGTGCCAGCAGCCGAAAACCTGGACTAGCGGGAGTTGGGGGGGACTACGAGCAGTACTTC.

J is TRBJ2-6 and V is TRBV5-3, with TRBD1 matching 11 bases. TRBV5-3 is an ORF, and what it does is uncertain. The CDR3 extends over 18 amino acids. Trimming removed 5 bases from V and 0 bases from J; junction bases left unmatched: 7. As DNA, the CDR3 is TGTGCCAGAAGGGACAGGGGGCTCTCAGCCTCTGGGGCCAACGTCCTGACTTTC. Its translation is CARRDRGLSASGANVLTF.

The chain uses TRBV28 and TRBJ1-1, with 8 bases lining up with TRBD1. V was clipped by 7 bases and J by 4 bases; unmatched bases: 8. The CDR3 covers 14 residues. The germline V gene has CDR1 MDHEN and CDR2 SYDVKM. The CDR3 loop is CASTETGVGTEAFF. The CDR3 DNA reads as TGTGCCAGCACCGAGACAGGGGTGGGCACTGAAGCTTTCTTT. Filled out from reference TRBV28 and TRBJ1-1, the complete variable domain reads DVKVTQSSRYLVKRTGEKVFLECVQDMDHENMFWYRQDPGLGLRLIYFSYDVKMKEKGDIPEGYSVSREKKERFSLILESASTNQTSMYLCASTETGVGTEAFFGQGTRLTVV.

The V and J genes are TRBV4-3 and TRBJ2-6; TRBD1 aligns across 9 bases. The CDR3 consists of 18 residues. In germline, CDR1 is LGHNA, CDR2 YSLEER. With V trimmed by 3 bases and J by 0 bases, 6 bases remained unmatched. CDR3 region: CASSHIRTGDSGANVLTF. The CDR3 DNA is TGCGCCAGCAGCCATATCCGGACAGGGGACTCTGGGGCCAACGTCCTGACTTTC.

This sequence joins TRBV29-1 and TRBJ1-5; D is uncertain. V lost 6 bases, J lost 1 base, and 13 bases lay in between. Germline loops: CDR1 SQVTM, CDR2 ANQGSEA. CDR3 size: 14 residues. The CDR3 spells CSVLFGESNQPQHF. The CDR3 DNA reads TGCAGCGTCCTGTTCGGGGAAAGCAATCAGCCCCAGCATTTT.

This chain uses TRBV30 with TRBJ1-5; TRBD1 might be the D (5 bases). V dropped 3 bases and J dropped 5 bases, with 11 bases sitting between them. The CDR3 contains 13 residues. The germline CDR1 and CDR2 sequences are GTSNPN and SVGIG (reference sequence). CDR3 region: CAWRGRVDQPQHF. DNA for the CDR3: TGTGCCTGGAGGGGCAGGGTCGATCAGCCCCAGCATTTT.

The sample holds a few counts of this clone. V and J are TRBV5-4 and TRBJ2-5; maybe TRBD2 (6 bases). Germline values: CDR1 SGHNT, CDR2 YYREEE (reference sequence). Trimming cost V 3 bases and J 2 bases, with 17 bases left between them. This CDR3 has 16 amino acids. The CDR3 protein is CASSSQLSSAQETQYF. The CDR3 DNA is TGTGCCAGCAGCTCCCAACTGTCTAGCGCTCAAGAGACCCAGTACTTC.

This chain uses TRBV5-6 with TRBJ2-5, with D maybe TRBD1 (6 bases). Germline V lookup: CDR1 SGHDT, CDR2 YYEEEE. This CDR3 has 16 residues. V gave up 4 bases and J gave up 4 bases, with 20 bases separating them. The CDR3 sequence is CASSTGQRGVRETQYF. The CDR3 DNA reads TGTGCCAGCAGCACCGGACAGAGAGGGGTGAGAGAGACCCAGTACTTC.

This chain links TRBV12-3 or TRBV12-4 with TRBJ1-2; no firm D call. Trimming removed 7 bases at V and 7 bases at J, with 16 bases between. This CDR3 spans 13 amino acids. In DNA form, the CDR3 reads TGTGCCAGCAACATCCCGGGAGGCGGTGGCTACACCTTC. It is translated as CASNIPGGGGYTF.

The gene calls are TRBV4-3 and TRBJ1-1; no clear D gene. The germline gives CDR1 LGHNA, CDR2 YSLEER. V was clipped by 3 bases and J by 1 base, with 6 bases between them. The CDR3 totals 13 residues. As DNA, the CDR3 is TGCGCCAGCAGCCACCGGGGGAACACTGAAGCTTTCTTT. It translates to CASSHRGNTEAFF.

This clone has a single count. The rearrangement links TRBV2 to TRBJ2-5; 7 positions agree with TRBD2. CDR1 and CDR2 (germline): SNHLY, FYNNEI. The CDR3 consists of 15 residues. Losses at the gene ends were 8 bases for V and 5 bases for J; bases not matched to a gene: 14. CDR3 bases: TGTGCCAGCCGTCTATCGGGAGGTTTCCGGGAGACCCAGTACTTC. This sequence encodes CASRLSGGFRETQYF.

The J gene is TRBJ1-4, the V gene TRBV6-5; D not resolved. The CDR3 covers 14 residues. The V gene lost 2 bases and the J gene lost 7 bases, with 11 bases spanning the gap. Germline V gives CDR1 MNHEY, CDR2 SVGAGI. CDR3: CASSYDYRGEKLFF. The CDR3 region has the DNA TGTGCCAGCAGTTACGACTATCGAGGTGAAAAACTGTTTTTT.

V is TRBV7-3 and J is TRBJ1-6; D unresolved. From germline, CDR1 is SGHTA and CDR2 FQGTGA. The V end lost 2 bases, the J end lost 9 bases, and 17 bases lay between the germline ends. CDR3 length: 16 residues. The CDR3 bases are TGTGCCAGCAGCTTAGGAGGGAGGGCAGGTGGTTCACCCCTCCACTTT. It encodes CASSLGGRAGGSPLHF.

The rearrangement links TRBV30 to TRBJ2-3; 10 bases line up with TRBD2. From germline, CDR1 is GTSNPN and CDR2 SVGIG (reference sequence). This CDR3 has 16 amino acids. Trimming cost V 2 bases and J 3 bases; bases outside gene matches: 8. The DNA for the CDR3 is TGTGCCTGGAGTAGAAGAAGCGGGGGGGTGACAGATACGCAGTATTTT. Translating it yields CAWSRRSGGVTDTQYF.

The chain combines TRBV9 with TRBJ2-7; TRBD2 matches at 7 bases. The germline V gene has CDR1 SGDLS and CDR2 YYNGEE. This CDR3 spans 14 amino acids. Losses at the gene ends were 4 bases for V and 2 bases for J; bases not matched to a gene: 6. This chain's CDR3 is CASSPRLAPYEQYF. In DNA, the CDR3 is TGTGCCAGCAGCCCACGACTAGCTCCCTACGAGCAGTACTTC.

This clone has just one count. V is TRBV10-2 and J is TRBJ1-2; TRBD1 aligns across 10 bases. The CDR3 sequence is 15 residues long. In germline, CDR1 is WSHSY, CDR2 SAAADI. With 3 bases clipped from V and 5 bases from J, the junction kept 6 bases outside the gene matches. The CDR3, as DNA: TGCGCCAGCAGTGACTCGGGACAGGGGCGTTATGGCTACACCTTC. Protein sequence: CASSDSGQGRYGYTF.

This CDR3 reads CASSQHRESHTIYF. DNA for the CDR3: TGCGCCAGCAGCCAGCATCGGGAGTCCCACACCATATATTTT. J is TRBJ1-3 and V is TRBV4-1, with unresolved D. V was pared by 3 bases and J by 8 bases, with 14 bases between. This CDR3 is 14 amino acids long. In germline, CDR1 is MGHRA, CDR2 YSYEKL.

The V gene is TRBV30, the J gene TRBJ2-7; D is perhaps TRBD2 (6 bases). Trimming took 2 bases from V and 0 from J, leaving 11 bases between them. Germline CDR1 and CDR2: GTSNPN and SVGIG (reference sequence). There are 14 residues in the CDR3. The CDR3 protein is CAWSRLGGSYEQYF. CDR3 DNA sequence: TGTGCCTGGAGTCGGCTGGGGGGCTCCTACGAGCAGTACTTC. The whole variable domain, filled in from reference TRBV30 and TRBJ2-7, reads SQTIHQWPATLVQPVGSPLSLECTVEGTSNPNLYWYRQAAGRGLQLLFYSVGIGQISSEVPQNLSASRPQDRQFILSSKKLLLSDSGFYLCAWSRLGGSYEQYFGPGTRLTVT.

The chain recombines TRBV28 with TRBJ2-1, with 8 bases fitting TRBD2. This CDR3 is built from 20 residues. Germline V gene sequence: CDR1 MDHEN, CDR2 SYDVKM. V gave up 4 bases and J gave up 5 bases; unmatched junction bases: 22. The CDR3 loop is CASSSLKPLAGTELHNEQFF. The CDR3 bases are TGTGCCAGCAGTTCCCTCAAACCTTTAGCGGGGACGGAACTCCACAATGAGCAGTTCTTC. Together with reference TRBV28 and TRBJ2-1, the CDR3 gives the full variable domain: DVKVTQSSRYLVKRTGEKVFLECVQDMDHENMFWYRQDPGLGLRLIYFSYDVKMKEKGDIPEGYSVSREKKERFSLILESASTNQTSMYLCASSSLKPLAGTELHNEQFFGPGTRLTVL.